This TCR beta chain appears in the sequencing data of a study of T-cell reconstitution after alpha-beta-depleted transplantation in children. Unique molecular identifiers were used in preparing the TCRbeta library. TCRdb used MiXCR to reprocess the PCR reads, holding one entry per CDR3 protein. Of a few hundred thousand distinct CDR3 sequences in the sample, 9.7% were seen once. This clonotype was observed a few times. The CDR3 length is 12 residues. Germline CDR1 is MNHEY and CDR2 is SVGAGI. V lost 8 bases, J lost 5 bases, and 7 bases lay in between. The chain recombines TRBV6-5 with TRBJ1-6; no clear D. This sequence originates from a human donor who donated a stem cell graft to a child with SCID. The sequenced sample was PBMCs from the stem cell graft donor, obtained from the stem cell graft. The CDR3 bases are TGTGCCAGCGGGCAGAATAATTCACCCCTCCACTTT. This codes for CASGQNNSPLHF.